A selection of T cell receptor beta chains follows, all from one sample in a study of OX40 agonist ivuxolimab in advanced cancers. TCRdb keeps only in-frame clones here, not all; method: immunoSEQ multiplex PCR. The table has about 89,000 clones, about 86% seen once; the top ten hold 6.5%. Sequenced here: CD4+ or CD8+ T cells sorted from blood, sampled in a trial of the OX40 agonist ivuxolimab. The receptor set was obtained from an adult with an advanced solid tumor such as melanoma, head and neck, liver or kidney cancer. CDR3s include the opening cysteine and the closing phenylalanine or tryptophan. Each record gives: D gene, CDR3 length, clone size, V gene, J gene, CDR3 protein, CDR3 DNA. D genes are given only for firm matches. Only part of the rows carry a size: once, few, many, or a class if the clone is expanded.

>-|15|-|TRBV30|TRBJ2-3
CAGSRGFYSTDTQYF
TGTGCCGGAAGTAGGGGGTTTTATAGCACAGATACGCAGTATTTT
>TRBD1|16|-|TRBV5-6|TRBJ1-6
CASSLVLGQRNSPLHF
TGTGCCAGCAGCTTGGTATTGGGACAGCGGAATTCACCCCTCCACTTT
>-|10|-|TRBV29-1|TRBJ2-3
CSVGTDTQYF
TGCAGCGTTGGCACAGATACGCAGTATTTT
>TRBD1|16|-|TRBV7-9|TRBJ1-2
CASSSLQTGGFYGYTF
TGTGCCAGCAGCTCGTTGCAAACAGGGGGGTTTTATGGCTACACCTTC
>-|14|-|TRBV23-1|TRBJ1-2
CASTTGPLRDGYTF
TGCGCCAGCACTACGGGACCGCTACGAGATGGCTACACCTTC
>TRBD1|15|-|TRBV6-1|TRBJ1-2
CASESAGGRGYGYTF
TGTGCCAGTGAATCAGCAGGTGGCAGGGGGTATGGCTACACCTTC
>TRBD1|13|-|TRBV14|TRBJ2-7
CASSPWDRGEQYF
TGTGCCAGCAGCCCCTGGGACAGGGGCGAGCAGTACTTC
>TRBD2|15|-|TRBV5-1|TRBJ2-1
CASSLRGEGYNEQFF
TGCGCCAGCAGCTTGCGGGGGGAGGGTTACAATGAGCAGTTCTTC
>-|12|few|TRBV6-1|TRBJ1-2
CASSGRTYGYTF
TGTGCCAGCAGCGGCAGGACATATGGCTACACCTTC
>TRBD1|16|-|TRBV11-3|TRBJ2-1
CASSLWTGSSYNEQFF
TGTGCCAGCAGCTTATGGACAGGGAGCTCCTACAATGAGCAGTTCTTC
>-|15|few|TRBV4-1|TRBJ2-7
CASSQGPASSYEQYF
TGCGCCAGCAGCCAAGGACCGGCCAGCTCCTACGAGCAGTACTTC
>-|13|-|TRBV30|TRBJ1-4
CAWSRRVWEKLFF
TGTGCCTGGAGTCGCAGGGTTTGGGAAAAACTGTTTTTT
>-|13|-|TRBV29-1|TRBJ1-2
CSVEGGAGYGYTF
TGCAGCGTTGAAGGGGGCGCGGGCTATGGCTACACCTTC
>-|15|-|TRBV6-5|TRBJ2-1
CASSYSAGSYNEQFF
TGTGCCAGCAGTTACTCGGCTGGCTCCTACAATGAGCAGTTCTTC
>TRBD2|16|once|TRBV2|TRBJ2-7
CASSGGGGLSSYEQYF
TGTGCCAGCAGTGGCGGCGGGGGTCTCAGCTCCTACGAGCAGTACTTC
>TRBD1|17|-|TRBV7-6|TRBJ1-5
CASSLGTGRYSNQPQHF
TGTGCCAGCAGCCTAGGGACAGGGAGATATAGCAATCAGCCCCAGCATTTT
>-|18|-|TRBV19|TRBJ1-5
CASRVRTDESRGNQPQHF
TGTGCCAGTAGGGTCCGGACAGATGAATCGCGTGGCAATCAGCCCCAGCATTTT
>TRBD1|14|-|TRBV6-6|TRBJ1-2
CASSSTGGNYGYTF
TGTGCCAGCAGTTCTACAGGGGGCAACTATGGCTACACCTTC
>TRBD1|14|-|TRBV5-1|TRBJ1-1
CASSYGQGRTEAFF
TGCGCCAGCAGCTACGGACAGGGGAGAACTGAAGCTTTCTTT
>TRBD1|15|-|TRBV11-2|TRBJ2-5
CASSPTGGAVETQYF
TGTGCCAGCAGCCCGACAGGGGGCGCAGTTGAGACCCAGTACTTC
>TRBD1|13|-|TRBV6-6|TRBJ2-7
CAATGQLYYEQYF
TGTGCCGCCACGGGACAGCTCTACTACGAGCAGTACTTC
>-|14|-|TRBV9|TRBJ1-2
CASSAETVNYGYTF
TGTGCCAGCAGCGCAGAAACAGTGAACTATGGCTACACCTTC
>-|13|-|TRBV6-5|TRBJ1-1
CASSRARWTEAFF
TGTGCCAGCAGCAGGGCCCGTTGGACTGAAGCTTTCTTT
>-|13|-|TRBV27|TRBJ1-2
CASSLWVGSGYTF
TGTGCCAGCAGTTTATGGGTGGGCTCTGGCTACACCTTC
>-|15|-|TRBV5-1|TRBJ2-3
CASSPGQISTDTQYF
TGCGCCAGCAGCCCCGGACAGATTAGCACAGATACGCAGTATTTT
>-|14|-|TRBV11-1|TRBJ1-1
CASSSRRGNTEAFF
TGTGCCAGCAGCTCCAGACGGGGGAACACTGAAGCTTTCTTT
>-|16|-|TRBV4-3|TRBJ2-2
CASSPQVGAITGELFF
TGCGCCAGCAGCCCACAAGTGGGGGCGATAACCGGGGAGCTGTTTTTT
>-|15|-|TRBV5-5|TRBJ1-2
CASSPRAKQDYGYTF
TGTGCCAGCAGCCCCCGGGCAAAGCAGGACTATGGCTACACCTTC
>-|16|-|TRBV5-1|TRBJ1-1
CASSLGEGRMNTEAFF
TGCGCCAGCAGCTTGGGGGAGGGGAGGATGAACACTGAAGCTTTCTTT
>-|12|-|TRBV30|TRBJ1-2
CAWRWRREGYTF
TGTGCCTGGAGGTGGAGAAGAGAAGGCTACACCTTC
>-|15|-|TRBV14|TRBJ1-1
CASSPLTGVNTEAFF
TGTGCCAGCAGCCCGCTGACAGGAGTGAACACTGAAGCTTTCTTT
>-|15|-|TRBV2|TRBJ2-4
CASSVSYLAKNIQYF
TGTGCCAGCAGTGTGAGCTATCTAGCCAAAAACATTCAGTACTTC
>-|16|once|TRBV4-2|TRBJ2-1
CASSQSKTRSYNEQFF
TGTGCCAGCAGCCAATCTAAAACTAGATCCTACAATGAGCAGTTCTTC
>-|13|-|TRBV6-6|TRBJ2-1
CASSLRGGDEQFF
TGTGCCAGCAGTTTGCGGGGTGGGGATGAGCAGTTCTTC
>-|13|-|TRBV6-5|TRBJ1-2
CASSYGEDYGYTF
TGTGCCAGCAGTTACGGGGAGGACTATGGCTACACCTTC
>-|14|-|TRBV4-3|TRBJ2-1
CASSQDLGRNEQFF
TGCGCCAGCAGCCAAGATCTCGGAAGGAATGAGCAGTTCTTC
>-|15|-|TRBV2|TRBJ2-7
CASSEVRTANYEQYF
TGTGCCAGCAGTGAAGTGAGGACAGCAAATTACGAGCAGTACTTC
>-|13|-|TRBV7-2|TRBJ1-2
CASSPEGGFGYTF
TGTGCCAGCAGCCCCGAGGGGGGCTTTGGCTACACCTTC
>-|11|-|TRBV7-9|TRBJ2-7
CASSSQGEQYF
TGTGCCAGCAGCTCCCAGGGCGAGCAGTACTTC
>-|11|once|TRBV6-1|TRBJ2-7
CASSELYSREF
TGTGCCAGCAGTGAACTGTATTCGAGGGAATTC
>-|17|-|TRBV5-8|TRBJ2-2
CASSLEMGQWNTGELFF
TGTGCCAGCAGCTTGGAAATGGGGCAATGGAACACCGGGGAGCTGTTTTTT
>TRBD2|16|-|TRBV18|TRBJ2-1
CASSDPVGGPGNEQFF
TGTGCCAGCTCAGACCCGGTGGGAGGGCCGGGAAATGAGCAGTTCTTC
>TRBD2|17|-|TRBV7-2|TRBJ2-5
CASSLATSGRAQETQYF
TGTGCCAGCAGCTTAGCGACTAGCGGGAGGGCCCAAGAGACCCAGTACTTC
>-|12|once|TRBV2|TRBJ2-4
CASSLAKNIQYF
TGTGCCAGCAGCTTAGCCAAAAACATTCAGTACTTC
>TRBD2|15|-|TRBV10-3|TRBJ2-1
CAISESAGGGNEQFF
TGTGCCATCAGTGAGTCTGCGGGAGGTGGTAATGAGCAGTTCTTC
>TRBD2|15|-|TRBV27|TRBJ2-7
CASSSVQGLDYEQYF
TGTGCCAGCAGTTCGGTCCAGGGACTAGACTACGAGCAGTACTTC
>TRBD2|15|-|TRBV4-3|TRBJ2-1
CASSISTSGYNEQFF
TGCGCCAGCAGCATTTCGACTAGCGGGTACAATGAGCAGTTCTTC
>-|13|-|TRBV10-3|TRBJ1-5
CAISESRHQPQHF
TGTGCCATCAGTGAGTCGCGGCATCAGCCCCAGCATTTT
>-|14|-|TRBV18|TRBJ1-2
CASSPPGGPYGYTF
TGTGCCAGCTCACCACCGGGAGGCCCCTATGGCTACACCTTC
>-|15|-|TRBV2|TRBJ1-4
CASLGKDSGNEKLFF
TGTGCCAGCTTAGGAAAGGACAGTGGAAATGAAAAACTGTTTTTT
>-|15|-|TRBV7-9|TRBJ2-3
CASSSTSTYTDTQYF
TGTGCCAGCAGCTCGACCTCTACCTACACAGATACGCAGTATTTT
>-|10|few|TRBV2|TRBJ2-2
CASRAGELFF
TGTGCCAGCAGGGCCGGGGAGCTGTTTTTT
>-|13|-|TRBV10-2|TRBJ2-1
CASSPQADNEQFF
TGCGCCAGCAGTCCCCAAGCGGACAATGAGCAGTTCTTC
>-|13|once|TRBV30|TRBJ2-3
CACLKGPTDTQYF
TGTGCCTGCTTAAAGGGGCCTACAGATACGCAGTATTTT
>TRBD1|15|-|TRBV15|TRBJ2-1
CATSRDFGTGNEQFF
TGTGCCACCAGCAGAGATTTCGGGACAGGGAATGAGCAGTTCTTC
>TRBD2|15|-|TRBV6-4|TRBJ2-1
CASSDGTRELNEQFF
TGTGCCAGCAGTGACGGGACTAGAGAGCTCAATGAGCAGTTCTTC
>-|13|-|TRBV11-3|TRBJ1-3
CASSLESGNTIYF
TGTGCCAGCAGCTTAGAATCCGGAAACACCATATATTTT
>TRBD1|14|-|TRBV19|TRBJ1-1
CASKSGTANTEAFF
TGTGCCAGTAAATCGGGGACAGCGAACACTGAAGCTTTCTTT
>TRBD2|15|-|TRBV5-4|TRBJ2-1
CASSLLTSGRNEQFF
TGTGCCAGCAGCTTGCTCACTAGCGGGAGGAATGAGCAGTTCTTC
>-|13|-|TRBV5-4|TRBJ2-2
CASSLRNTGELFF
TGTGCCAGCAGCCTCAGAAACACCGGGGAGCTGTTTTTT